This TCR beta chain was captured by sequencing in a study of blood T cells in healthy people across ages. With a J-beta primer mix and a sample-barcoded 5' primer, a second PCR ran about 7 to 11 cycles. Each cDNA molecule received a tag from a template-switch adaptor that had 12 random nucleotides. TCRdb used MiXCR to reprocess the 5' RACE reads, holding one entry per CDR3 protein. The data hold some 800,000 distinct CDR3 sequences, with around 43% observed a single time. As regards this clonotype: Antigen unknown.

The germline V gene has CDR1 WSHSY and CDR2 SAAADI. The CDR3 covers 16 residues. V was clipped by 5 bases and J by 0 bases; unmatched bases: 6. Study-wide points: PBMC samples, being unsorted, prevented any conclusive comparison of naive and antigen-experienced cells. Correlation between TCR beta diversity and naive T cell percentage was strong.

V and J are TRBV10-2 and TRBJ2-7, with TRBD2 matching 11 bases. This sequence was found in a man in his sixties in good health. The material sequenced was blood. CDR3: CASSSSGGTNSYEQYF. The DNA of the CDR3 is TGCGCCAGCAGTTCTAGCGGGGGGACCAACTCCTACGAGCAGTACTTC.